This is a list of T cell receptor beta chains from one sample in a study of monozygotic twins with inflammatory bowel disease. TCRdb re-called the 5' RACE reads; every CDR3 protein appears as one record, without DNA. This table lists approximately 300,000 distinct CDR3 sequences. Sequenced input: blood. These receptors were obtained from a human donor with ulcerative colitis or Crohn's disease, or a healthy co-twin of an affected twin (not recorded which). Each CDR3 is given with its conserved first and last residue.

TRBJ2-7	TRBV10-3	CAISDGGQSSYEQYF
TRBJ1-1	TRBV7-9	CASRNRGGNTEAFF
TRBJ2-7	TRBV29-1	CSVDSQGSYEQYF
TRBJ2-2	TRBV2	CATRDRMNTGELFF
TRBJ2-7	TRBV10-3	CAISESGGVSSYEQYF
TRBJ2-3	TRBV20-1	CSAREGRWDTQYF
TRBJ2-5	TRBV5-1	CASSVTGTGVETQYF
TRBJ1-3	TRBV6-5	CASSYSPRRGNTIYF
TRBJ1-1	TRBV12-3/TRBV12-4	CASGPTGGNTEAFF
TRBJ2-1	TRBV6-1	CASSPTLAGSNEQFF
TRBJ1-2	TRBV18	CASSANRDGYTF
TRBJ2-7	TRBV9	CASTASGTSSEQYF
TRBJ2-1	TRBV6-1	CASSEWLAGGSAYNEQFF
TRBJ1-1	TRBV7-2	CASSSRDNMNTEAFF
TRBJ2-1	TRBV6-2/TRBV6-3	CASHATSGISYNEQFF
TRBJ2-7	TRBV7-9	CASSLAGDRVYYEQYF
TRBJ1-5	TRBV18	CASSQDRGNQPQHF
TRBJ2-7	TRBV10-1	CASSPHGLLNEQYF
TRBJ2-2	TRBV18	CASSPNGGGNTGELFF
TRBJ2-2	TRBV15	CATSRPSVTGELFF
TRBJ2-7	TRBV7-9	CASSLALGQEDEQYF
TRBJ2-2	TRBV3-1	CASRGEGWTGELFF
TRBJ2-3	TRBV13	CASSSLVRGTGGQYTQYF
TRBJ2-5	TRBV20-1	CSARDPPDRQRAETQYF
TRBJ2-2	TRBV7-2	CASSFPGSTGELFF
TRBJ2-2	TRBV11-1	CASSPRPGQDTNTGELFF
TRBJ1-6	TRBV6-5	CASSYVVSSYNSPLHF
TRBJ2-1	TRBV7-9	CASSHLVNEQFF
TRBJ1-2	TRBV7-9	CASTLGTGYGYTF
TRBJ1-1	TRBV5-1	CASSLGGSPPEAFF
TRBJ2-3	TRBV7-9	CASSLNQRGTDTQYF
TRBJ2-5	TRBV28	CASTVGSETQYF
TRBJ2-1	TRBV11-2	CATLAGEKNEQFF
TRBJ1-2	TRBV5-5	CASSPRGDSAGYTF
TRBJ1-4	TRBV12-3/TRBV12-4	CASSFTPPPQGWGTNEKLFF
TRBJ1-1	TRBV29-1	CSVEGQAMNTEAFF
TRBJ1-4	TRBV30	CAWTVSGGVEKLFF
TRBJ1-4	TRBV5-6	CASSFDSLNEKLFF
TRBJ1-1	TRBV6-2/TRBV6-3	CASSYSSRNTEAFF
TRBJ2-7	TRBV20-1	CSVKGPSYEQYF